This is a list of T cell receptor beta chains from one sample in a study of beta chain features in type 1 diabetes. Sequencing used immunoSEQ multiplex PCR; TCRdb keeps in-frame clones, though not all of them. The sample holds 300,000 to 350,000 clones; approximately 12% are singletons and the top ten take 0.015%. Sample: naive CD4+ T cells from blood. All receptors come from a woman aged 18-30 years with type 1 diabetes. Both conserved end residues are part of each CDR3. The D gene is left open where the match is weak. Size tells how often a clone was seen (once, few, many) or the class of an expanded clone, and some rows leave it out.

V gene: TRBV7-6
J gene: TRBJ2-3
D gene: .
clone size: .
CDR3 DNA: TGTGCCAGCAGCTCCCGGTTTCGGGGGAGTTCCGGGGATACGCAGTATTTT
CDR3 protein: CASSSRFRGSSGDTQYF

V gene: TRBV30
J gene: TRBJ1-4
D gene: TRBD1
clone size: few
CDR3 DNA: TGTGCCTGGTATCCGGGACAGGGATCTGAAAAACTGTTTTTT
CDR3 protein: CAWYPGQGSEKLFF

V gene: TRBV11-2
J gene: TRBJ2-3
D gene: TRBD2
clone size: .
CDR3 DNA: TGTGCCAGCAGCCCCCGACTAGCGGGAGGGTTCACAGATACGCAGTATTTT
CDR3 protein: CASSPRLAGGFTDTQYF

V gene: TRBV18
J gene: TRBJ1-1
D gene: TRBD1
clone size: .
CDR3 DNA: TGTGCCAGCTCAGTTACCGGGACAGGATCCATGAACACTGAAGCTTTCTTT
CDR3 protein: CASSVTGTGSMNTEAFF

V gene: TRBV5-1
J gene: TRBJ2-7
D gene: .
clone size: .
CDR3 DNA: TGCGCCAGCAGCTACTCCGGGACAACCTCCTACGAGCAGTACTTC
CDR3 protein: CASSYSGTTSYEQYF

V gene: TRBV27
J gene: TRBJ2-3
D gene: .
clone size: .
CDR3 DNA: TGTGCCAGCAGTCAACTCACAGGTCAACTGGCCAATACGCAGTATTTT
CDR3 protein: CASSQLTGQLANTQYF

V gene: TRBV7-2
J gene: TRBJ2-5
D gene: .
clone size: few
CDR3 DNA: TGTGCCAGCAGCTTATTTTCGGGAGCGGAGACCCAGTACTTC
CDR3 protein: CASSLFSGAETQYF

V gene: TRBV30
J gene: TRBJ2-5
D gene: TRBD1
clone size: .
CDR3 DNA: TGTGCCTGGAGTCCCCTTGTGCGACAGGGGGCTAGCCAAGAGACCCAGTACTTC
CDR3 protein: CAWSPLVRQGASQETQYF

V gene: TRBV11-2
J gene: TRBJ2-5
D gene: .
clone size: .
CDR3 DNA: TGTGCCAGCAGCTTGCCAGGGACACAAGAGACCCAGTACTTC
CDR3 protein: CASSLPGTQETQYF

V gene: TRBV27
J gene: TRBJ1-1
D gene: .
clone size: .
CDR3 DNA: TGTGCCAGCAGTCGGACTTCCCCGGCCCAGACCACTGAAGCTTTCTTT
CDR3 protein: CASSRTSPAQTTEAFF

V gene: TRBV7-9
J gene: TRBJ2-1
D gene: .
clone size: .
CDR3 DNA: TGTGCCCAACAGCGGTCTGAGCAGTTCTTC
CDR3 protein: CAQQRSEQFF

V gene: TRBV10-3
J gene: TRBJ1-1
D gene: TRBD1
clone size: .
CDR3 DNA: TGTGCCGCCTCAGGGGGGTTGGACACTGAAGCTTTCTTT
CDR3 protein: CAASGGLDTEAFF

V gene: TRBV4-2
J gene: TRBJ1-1
D gene: TRBD1
clone size: few
CDR3 DNA: TGTGCCAGCAGCCAAGATCCCTGGACAGGGGATATAGCTTTCTTT
CDR3 protein: CASSQDPWTGDIAFF

V gene: TRBV2
J gene: TRBJ1-1
D gene: .
clone size: few
CDR3 DNA: TGTGCCAGCAGTTTCGAGCGGGTTGAAGCTTTCTTT
CDR3 protein: CASSFERVEAFF

V gene: TRBV30
J gene: TRBJ1-2
D gene: .
clone size: .
CDR3 DNA: TGTGCCTGGAGAGGGGGTAACTATGGCTACACCTTC
CDR3 protein: CAWRGGNYGYTF

V gene: TRBV6-5
J gene: TRBJ2-3
D gene: .
clone size: few
CDR3 DNA: TGTGCCAGCAGGGAGAGAGGCTTGGGCACAGATACGCAGTATTTT
CDR3 protein: CASRERGLGTDTQYF

V gene: TRBV11-2
J gene: TRBJ1-1
D gene: TRBD1
clone size: .
CDR3 DNA: TGTGCCAGCAGCGCACAGGGGCCCGACACTGAAGCTTTCTTT
CDR3 protein: CASSAQGPDTEAFF

V gene: TRBV5-1
J gene: TRBJ1-2
D gene: TRBD1
clone size: .
CDR3 DNA: TGCGCCAGCAGCGATACAGGGGGCGCGAGTTACTATGGCTACACCTTC
CDR3 protein: CASSDTGGASYYGYTF

V gene: TRBV5-4
J gene: TRBJ2-3
D gene: .
clone size: .
CDR3 DNA: TGTGCCAGCAGCCCGCGACAGGGCACAGATACGCAGTATTTT
CDR3 protein: CASSPRQGTDTQYF

V gene: TRBV2
J gene: TRBJ1-1
D gene: .
clone size: few
CDR3 DNA: TGTGCCAGCAGGGGGGACACACGCACTGAAGCTTTCTTT
CDR3 protein: CASRGDTRTEAFF

V gene: TRBV30
J gene: TRBJ2-7
D gene: .
clone size: .
CDR3 DNA: TGTGCCGGAGGCAGACAACTGAACGACGAGCAGTACTTC
CDR3 protein: CAGGRQLNDEQYF